This is a list of T cell receptor beta chains from one sample in a study of blood T cell repertoires in COVID-19. Assay: immunoSEQ multiplex PCR; the TCRdb copy retains only in-frame clones and omits some. Of roughly 250,000 clones listed, about 79% were seen once; the top ten hold over 8%. Sequencing input: peripheral blood. Receptors originate from an elderly woman with acute or convalescent COVID-19. Each CDR3 is given with its conserved first and last residue. A D gene is named only where the DNA matches it firmly. Part of the rows lack a size; the others show once, few, many or a class for expanded clones.

>TRBJ1-3|.|TRBV14|few
TGTGCCAGCAGCCGCTTCAGACCGACTTCTGGAAACACCATATATTTT
CASSRFRPTSGNTIYF
>TRBJ2-2|.|TRBV29-1|few
TGCAGCGTTAGAAAGACAGCCACCGGGGAGCTGTTTTTT
CSVRKTATGELFF
>TRBJ1-2|.|TRBV12-3/TRBV12-4|.
TGTGCCAGCAGTCTAGGGCGGGAGTCTGGCTACACCTTC
CASSLGRESGYTF
>TRBJ1-5|TRBD1|TRBV6-1|.
TGTGCCAGCAGTGAGGGACAGGGAAGTCAGCCCCAGCATTTT
CASSEGQGSQPQHF
>TRBJ1-6|.|TRBV19|.
TGTGCCAGTAGTTCCCAGCGGAATTCACCCCTCCACTTT
CASSSQRNSPLHF
>TRBJ1-5|TRBD1|TRBV2|few
TGTGCCAGCAGTGGACAGGGTGGCAATCAGCCCCAGCATTTT
CASSGQGGNQPQHF
>TRBJ1-2|.|TRBV2|.
TGTGCCAGCAGTGAAGTCACAAGTGGCTACACCTTC
CASSEVTSGYTF
>TRBJ2-3|TRBD2|TRBV9|.
TGTGCCAGCAGCGATAGCGGGGGGGGGCAAGATACGCAGTATTTT
CASSDSGGGQDTQYF
>TRBJ1-5|TRBD1|TRBV28|.
TGTGCCAGCAGTTTATTTGGACAGGGAAATCAGCCCCAGCATTTT
CASSLFGQGNQPQHF
>TRBJ2-3|.|TRBV28|.
TGTGCCAGCACCGGAGATACGCAGTATTTT
CASTGDTQYF
>TRBJ1-2|.|TRBV2|.
TGTGCCAGCAGTGAACTCAGCGTTAACTATGGCTACACCTTC
CASSELSVNYGYTF
>TRBJ1-2|.|TRBV6-2/TRBV6-3|.
TGTGCCAGCAGTCTACAGGAAAACTATGGCTACACCTTC
CASSLQENYGYTF
>TRBJ2-7|TRBD1|TRBV6-5|.
TGTGCCAGCAGTCCTTCCGGGACAGGGCCCTACGAGCAGTACTTC
CASSPSGTGPYEQYF
>TRBJ2-5|TRBD1|TRBV29-1|.
TGCAGCGTGGTGGCTAACAGGGGAGAGACCCAGTACTTC
CSVVANRGETQYF
>TRBJ1-1|.|TRBV4-1|.
TGCGCCAGCAGCCCCCCGGACATAATGAACACTGAAGCTTTCTTT
CASSPPDIMNTEAFF
>TRBJ1-2|TRBD1|TRBV28|.
TGTGCCAGCAGCTTAAGAGGACAGGGGAATGGCTACACCTTC
CASSLRGQGNGYTF
>TRBJ2-3|TRBD2|TRBV7-3|.
TGTGCCAGCAGCCAAGGGCCGCGGGGGGCCTTCACAGATACGCAGTATTTT
CASSQGPRGAFTDTQYF
>TRBJ1-2|.|TRBV19|.
TGTGCCAGTAGTATTGTCGGTACTTGGGGCTACACCTTC
CASSIVGTWGYTF
>TRBJ2-2|.|TRBV10-3|few
TGTGCCATCAGTGAGTCGGGCAGGGCCGCCCTGAACACCGGGGAGCTGTTTTTT
CAISESGRAALNTGELFF
>TRBJ1-4|.|TRBV3-1/TRBV3-2|.
TGTGCCAGCACACCCTCGGGAGGGGTGGGAAAACTGTTTTTT
CASTPSGGVGKLFF
>TRBJ2-7|.|TRBV6-5|once
TGTGCCAGCAGTTACTCCGGGGATAGCTCCTACGAGCAGTACTTC
CASSYSGDSSYEQYF
>TRBJ1-1|TRBD1|TRBV28|.
TGTGCCAGCGGCAAAACAGGGGTACACACTGAAGCTTTCTTT
CASGKTGVHTEAFF
>TRBJ2-1|TRBD2|TRBV10-3|.
TGTGCCATCACTGGGACTAGCGGGGGGTCCTACAATGAGCAGTTCTTC
CAITGTSGGSYNEQFF
>TRBJ2-4|TRBD1|TRBV5-1|.
TGCGCCAGCAGCCCAGGACAGGGACGGAAAAACATTCAGTACTTC
CASSPGQGRKNIQYF
>TRBJ1-1|.|TRBV5-1|.
TGCGCCAGCAGCTTGTCAGGAAGACTAAACACTGAAGCTTTCTTT
CASSLSGRLNTEAFF
>TRBJ1-1|TRBD1|TRBV4-1|.
TGCGCCAGCAGCCAAAGCGAGAGGACAGGGGGCTTAACTGAAGCTTTCTTT
CASSQSERTGGLTEAFF
>TRBJ1-6|TRBD1|TRBV5-6|.
TGTGCCAGCAGCCTAACCTTACAGGGGGCACCCCTCCACTTT
CASSLTLQGAPLHF
>TRBJ2-1|TRBD2|TRBV7-2|.
TGTGCCAGCAGCCTCCTAGCGGGGGCCCTCTTGGGTGAGCAGTTCTTC
CASSLLAGALLGEQFF
>TRBJ1-3|.|TRBV3-1/TRBV3-2|.
TGTGCCAGCAGCCAAGACTCCCACGCGGGATCTGGAAACACCATATATTTT
CASSQDSHAGSGNTIYF
>TRBJ1-6|TRBD1|TRBV19|.
TGTGCCAGTAGTATCGGGGACAGACTGGGGTCACCCCTCCACTTT
CASSIGDRLGSPLHF
>TRBJ1-6|TRBD1|TRBV7-9|.
TGTGCCAGCAGACTCACCGGACAGGGTGAATCACCCCTCCACTTT
CASRLTGQGESPLHF